The 30 T cell receptor beta chains presented below share a single source sample, sequenced in a study of T cell responses to AZD1222 COVID-19 vaccine. Profiling relied on immunoSEQ multiplex PCR, and the TCRdb table lists in-frame clones only, not all of them. Among 100,000 to 150,000 clones listed, roughly 89% were seen once. Sequencing used peripheral blood, obtained on day 0 of AZD1222 vaccination. These receptors all stem from an adult in good health.

CDR3: CASSPPNPSNTGELFF. The CDR3 DNA sequence: TGTGCCAGCTCACCCCCGAACCCTTCAAACACCGGGGAGCTGTTTTTT. This chain links TRBV18 with TRBJ2-2; D uncertain. The CDR3 runs 16 residues. V was trimmed by 3 bases and J by 2 bases, leaving 13 bases between them. Per germline, CDR1 KGHSH and CDR2 LQKENI.

V and J are TRBV6-6 and TRBJ2-5, with 9 bases aligning to TRBD2. Per the germline V gene, CDR1 is MNHNY and CDR2 is SVGAGI (reference sequence). The CDR3 has 16 amino acids. Losses at the gene ends were 2 bases for V and 5 bases for J; bases not matched to a gene: 9. CDR3 region: CASSYVGGGALETQYF. The CDR3 DNA sequence: TGTGCCAGCAGTTACGTCGGCGGGGGGGCCCTGGAGACCCAGTACTTC.

The rearrangement joins TRBV9 to TRBJ2-2; D might be TRBD2 (6 bases). This CDR3 is 14 amino acids long. Deletions cut 5 bases from V and 0 bases from J, with 8 bases between. CDR1 and CDR2 from the germline V gene are SGDLS and YYNGEE. The CDR3 loop is CASRGGSNTGELFF. CDR3 sequence (DNA): TGTGCCAGCAGGGGGGGATCGAACACCGGGGAGCTGTTTTTT.

In DNA form, the CDR3 reads TGTGCCAGCAGCTTAGGTTCCGGGACGTCTTCTGGAAACACCATATATTTT. This gives the protein CASSLGSGTSSGNTIYF. J is TRBJ1-3 and V is TRBV11-2, with D tentatively TRBD1 (5 bases). Germline loops: CDR1 SGHAT, CDR2 FQNNGV. The V gene lost 1 base and the J gene lost 1 base, with 14 bases spanning the gap. The CDR3 extends over 17 amino acids.

The V gene is TRBV3-1 (or the pseudogene TRBV3-2), the J gene TRBJ1-6; no definite D call. Germline CDR1 LGHDT, CDR2 YNNKEL (reference sequence). V was cut by 4 bases and J by 10 bases, with 17 bases left in between. CDR3 length: 15 residues. The CDR3 bases are TGTGCCAGCAGCCCCCTGTCAAGATCGGTCTCACCCCTCCACTTT. It specifies CASSPLSRSVSPLHF.

This clone was seen once. The rearrangement joins TRBV6-6 to TRBJ1-2; the D gene is possibly TRBD1 (6 bases). V was clipped by 4 bases and J by 0 bases, with 9 bases between them. Germline V gene lookup returns CDR1 MNHNY and CDR2 SVGAGI (reference sequence). CDR3 length: 14 amino acids. DNA for the CDR3: TGTGCCAGCAGTTTGGACAGTCCTAACTATGGCTACACCTTC. It yields the protein CASSLDSPNYGYTF.

The CDR3 reads CASSVARGGGNSPLHF. The CDR3 bases are TGTGCCAGCAGCGTAGCTAGAGGGGGGGGTAATTCACCCCTCCACTTT. The chain uses TRBV9 and TRBJ1-6; a possible D gene is TRBD1 (6 bases). The V end lost 0 bases, the J end lost 6 bases, and 13 bases lay between the germline ends. The CDR3 consists of 16 residues. Germline V gene lookup returns CDR1 SGDLS and CDR2 YYNGEE.

The chain employs TRBV5-1 and TRBJ2-7, with D tentatively TRBD1 (6 bases). Trimming shortened V by 4 bases and J by 6 bases, and 20 bases separated the two germline ends. CDR3 size: 15 residues. In germline, CDR1 is SGHRS, CDR2 YFSETQ. The CDR3 nucleotides are TGCGCCAGCAGCCCCCTACAGGGTACAGGAAGCGAGCAGTACTTC. Amino acid sequence: CASSPLQGTGSEQYF.

This clone was detected only a few times. The rearrangement uses TRBV5-4 and TRBJ1-2, with 10 positions matching TRBD1. Looked up from germline, CDR1 is SGHNT and CDR2 is YYREEE (reference sequence). V trimming: 5 bases; J trimming: 7 bases; junction bases outside the gene matches: 8. The CDR3 consists of 14 residues. The CDR3 nucleotides read TGTGCCAGCAGACCTGGGACAGGGGACTTTGGCTACACCTTC. This encodes CASRPGTGDFGYTF.

This chain joins TRBV6-5 and TRBJ2-3, with D perhaps TRBD2 (6 bases). Germline-derived CDR1 and CDR2 are MNHEY and SVGAGI. The CDR3 spans 14 residues. Trimming took off 5 bases at V and 5 bases at J, with 14 bases between the two ends. This CDR3 is CASSPRELGDTQYF. CDR3 coding DNA: TGTGCCAGCAGTCCCCGGGAGTTGGGAGATACGCAGTATTTT.

This rearrangement joins TRBV19 to TRBJ1-5; TRBD1 aligns across 9 bases. V trimming: 5 bases; J trimming: 4 bases; junction bases outside the gene matches: 6. Per the germline V gene, CDR1 is LNHDA and CDR2 is SQIVND (reference sequence). This CDR3 has 15 amino acids. CDR3 in DNA: TGTGCCAGTAGTGGAGCCGGGACAGGGAATCAGCCCCAGCATTTT. This sequence encodes CASSGAGTGNQPQHF.

V and J are TRBV7-9 and TRBJ1-3; D not resolved. Germline CDR1 is SEHNR and CDR2 is FQNEAQ (reference sequence). V lost 8 bases to trimming and J lost 4 bases, with 15 bases between them. The CDR3 extends over 14 amino acids. In DNA, the CDR3 is TGTGCCAGCGACGTGGAAGTCCCGGGAAACACCATATATTTT. This encodes CASDVEVPGNTIYF.

The rearrangement uses TRBV7-9 and TRBJ1-1; D unclear. CDR1 is SEHNR and CDR2 is FQNEAQ in the germline V gene (reference sequence). V was trimmed by 5 bases and J by 3 bases, leaving 10 bases between them. CDR3 length: 13 amino acids. The CDR3 region is CASSQTGYTEAFF. DNA for the CDR3: TGTGCCAGCAGCCAGACGGGGTACACTGAAGCTTTCTTT.

This chain connects TRBV11-2 to TRBJ1-1, with D perhaps TRBD1 (5 bases). V was shortened by 3 bases and J by 3 bases, with 11 bases between the two germline ends. Germline V CDR1 and CDR2: SGHAT, FQNNGV. The CDR3 has 14 amino acids. The DNA of the CDR3 is TGTGCCAGCAGCTTGGTAGGGGCGCACACTGAAGCTTTCTTT. Residues: CASSLVGAHTEAFF.

V usage is TRBV30 and J usage is TRBJ1-3, with 7 bases fitting TRBD1. Germline loops: CDR1 GTSNPN, CDR2 SVGIG (reference sequence). V lost 5 bases, J lost 4 bases, and 8 bases stayed unmatched. The CDR3 consists of 14 residues. CDR3 DNA: TGTGCCTGGGGGACAGACACCTACGGAAACACCATATATTTT. Its protein product is CAWGTDTYGNTIYF. The full variable domain, its missing parts supplied by reference TRBV30 and TRBJ1-3, is SQTIHQWPATLVQPVGSPLSLECTVEGTSNPNLYWYRQAAGRGLQLLFYSVGIGQISSEVPQNLSASRPQDRQFILSSKKLLLSDSGFYLCAWGTDTYGNTIYFGEGSWLTVV.

V gene TRBV7-2 combines with J gene TRBJ1-6; weak D call: TRBD1 (5 bases). The V gene lost 4 bases and the J gene lost 2 bases, with 15 bases spanning the gap. From germline, CDR1 is SGHTA and CDR2 FQGNSA. The CDR3 runs 17 residues. The CDR3 reads CASSSPGGSTYNSPLHF. The CDR3 nucleotides read TGTGCCAGCAGCTCCCCGGGGGGGTCGACCTATAATTCACCCCTCCACTTT.

The rearrangement joins TRBV5-1 to TRBJ1-1; 7 bases are a match to TRBD1. CDR3 length: 14 residues. Looked up from germline, CDR1 is SGHRS and CDR2 is YFSETQ. After removal of 0 bases from V and 6 bases from J, the junction contained 5 bases not matched to a gene. The CDR3 DNA reads TGCGCCAGCAGCTTGGTCAGGGGGGGCGCTGAAGCTTTCTTT. Amino acids: CASSLVRGGAEAFF.

The chain links TRBV27 to TRBJ1-1; D is perhaps TRBD1 (6 bases). This CDR3 is 14 amino acids long. Germline V gene lookup returns CDR1 MNHEY and CDR2 SMNVEV (reference sequence). V gave up 2 bases and J gave up 1 base, with 8 bases separating them. The CDR3 reads CASSLEGGNTEAFF. DNA for the CDR3: TGTGCCAGCAGTTTAGAAGGGGGGAACACTGAAGCTTTCTTT.

CDR3 loop: CSALYNEQFF. CDR3 nucleotides: TGCAGTGCCCTTTACAATGAGCAGTTCTTC. The genes are TRBV20-1 and TRBJ2-1; unclear D gene. The CDR3 covers 10 residues. Germline V lookup: CDR1 DFQATT, CDR2 SNEGSKA (reference sequence). The V gene lost 6 bases and the J gene lost 4 bases, with 4 bases spanning the gap.

V gene TRBV5-5 combines with J gene TRBJ1-2, with D unclear. Trimming took 4 bases from V and 4 from J, leaving 20 bases between them. The germline CDR1 and CDR2 sequences are SGHKS and YYEKEE (reference sequence). This CDR3 has 16 amino acids. The DNA of the CDR3 is TGTGCCAGCAGCCCCGAACTCCGACCCGTTTCCTATGGCTACACCTTC. As protein: CASSPELRPVSYGYTF.

This clone has only one observation. The rearrangement uses TRBV7-3 and TRBJ1-2, with D perhaps TRBD1 (5 bases). The V and J ends lost 4 bases and 1 base respectively, with 7 bases between them. The germline V gene has CDR1 SGHTA and CDR2 FQGTGA. The CDR3 is 13 residues long. The DNA for the CDR3 is TGTGCCAGCAGCTCTGACAGTAACTATGGCTACACCTTC. It is translated as CASSSDSNYGYTF.

The chain links TRBV6-2 or TRBV6-3 to TRBJ2-7; possibly TRBD1 for D (7 bases). Trimming shortened V by 5 bases and J by 3 bases, and 14 bases separated the two germline ends. The length of the CDR3 is 14 residues. Germline lookup yields CDR1 MNHEY and CDR2 SVGEGT. CDR3 coding DNA: TGTGCCAGCAGTACTGGGGGGACAGACTACGAGCAGTACTTC. Encoded protein: CASSTGGTDYEQYF.

The DNA for the CDR3 is TGTGCCAGCAGCTTAGTTCCGGGGACGGGCTATGGCTACACCTTC. It codes for CASSLVPGTGYGYTF. The J gene is TRBJ1-2, the V gene TRBV7-2; maybe TRBD1 (5 bases). The germline V gene has CDR1 SGHTA and CDR2 FQGNSA. This CDR3 is built from 15 residues. The V and J ends lost 1 base and 4 bases respectively, with 13 bases between them.

The chain joins TRBV7-9 to TRBJ1-6; D is ambiguous. Germline V gives CDR1 SEHNR, CDR2 FQNEAQ (reference sequence). The CDR3 is 15 amino acids. V was clipped by 3 bases and J by 0 bases, with 6 bases between them. This CDR3 is CASSFSGSYNSPLHF. The CDR3 nucleotides read TGTGCCAGCAGCTTCAGCGGCTCCTATAATTCACCCCTCCACTTT.

V is TRBV27 and J is TRBJ1-2; D is ambiguous. Deletions cut 4 bases from V and 7 bases from J, with 13 bases between. The germline gives CDR1 MNHEY, CDR2 SMNVEV (reference sequence). The CDR3 has 13 amino acids. CDR3 DNA: TGTGCCAGCAGTTCTTCCTCTTTTCCTGGCTACACCTTC. It codes for CASSSSSFPGYTF.

The V gene is TRBV5-1, the J gene TRBJ2-7; 9 positions match TRBD2. J lost 4 bases, V lost 1 base, and 9 bases had no gene match. The CDR3 totals 16 residues. Per the germline V gene, CDR1 is SGHRS and CDR2 is YFSETQ. The DNA for the CDR3 is TGCGCCAGCAGCTTGAGGGCGGGAGGGCCGGCGTACGAGCAGTACTTC. Protein: CASSLRAGGPAYEQYF.

The chain recombines TRBV10-3 with TRBJ2-5; no definite D call. Deletions cut 3 bases from V and 0 bases from J, with 8 bases between. Germline V gene sequence: CDR1 ENHRY, CDR2 SYGVKD. CDR3 size: 14 residues. The CDR3 coding sequence is TGTGCCATCAGTGATACTTTGTACCAAGAGACCCAGTACTTC. It specifies CAISDTLYQETQYF.

V gene TRBV5-1 combines with J gene TRBJ2-2, with 8 bases matching TRBD1. Germline loops: CDR1 SGHRS, CDR2 YFSETQ. With 3 bases clipped from V and 3 bases from J, the junction kept 7 bases outside the gene matches. The CDR3 covers 16 residues. The DNA for the CDR3 is TGCGCCAGCAGCTGGGGTCAGGGGGCAGACACCGGGGAGCTGTTTTTT. Translating gives CASSWGQGADTGELFF.

The count of this clone is one. This chain uses TRBV7-3 with TRBJ1-1; D is undetermined. Per the germline V gene, CDR1 is SGHTA and CDR2 is FQGTGA. This CDR3 has 13 residues. The V gene lost 4 bases and the J gene lost 2 bases, with 8 bases spanning the gap. The CDR3 DNA reads TGTGCCAGCAGCTCGACTCGTAACACTGAAGCTTTCTTT. This codes for CASSSTRNTEAFF.

This sequence joins TRBV10-3 and TRBJ2-7, with D hard to call. The CDR3 has 14 amino acids. Germline CDR1 reads ENHRY; CDR2 reads SYGVKD. V was clipped by 0 bases and J by 2 bases, with 8 bases between them. The CDR3 here is CAISESRGPYEQYF. As DNA, the CDR3 is TGTGCCATCAGTGAGTCGAGAGGTCCCTACGAGCAGTACTTC.